The 7 T cell receptor beta chains listed next were all sequenced from one sample in a study of blood T cell repertoires in COVID-19 (dated by TCRdb to about 2020). Library creation used the immunoSEQ multiplex PCR assay. This immuneACCESS table, as held by TCRdb, lists in-frame sequences with V and J called but not all clones. Of the missing ones, under half trace to an unresolved V gene in checked studies; the others have no known cause. In all, the sample holds about 140,000 clones, and more than 80% of those were seen once. Clones ranked in the top ten supply under 10% of the sample. The sequenced sample was peripheral blood. These receptors were collected from a woman over 75 in a cohort sampled during active or convalescent COVID-19.

The CDR3 reads CASSPTGGGELFF. As DNA, the CDR3 is TGTGCCAGCAGTCCAACAGGGGGCGGGGAGCTGTTTTTT. The chain carries TRBV6-6 and TRBJ2-2, with 8 bases identical to TRBD1. The V and J ends lost 5 bases and 7 bases, in that order; junction bases with no gene match: 3. The CDR3 covers 13 residues. In germline, CDR1 is MNHNY, CDR2 SVGAGI (reference sequence).

V usage is TRBV19 and J usage is TRBJ2-2, with 8 bases aligning to TRBD2. This CDR3 spans 15 amino acids. V shed 6 bases and J 1 base; nucleotides not matched to a gene: 4. Germline CDR1 reads LNHDA; CDR2 reads SQIVND (reference sequence). CDR3 in amino acids: CASSRRGGNTGELFF. The DNA for the CDR3 is TGTGCCAGTAGCCGACGGGGGGGGAACACCGGGGAGCTGTTTTTT.

This rearrangement joins TRBV2 to TRBJ1-1, with unresolved D. Germline V gene lookup returns CDR1 SNHLY and CDR2 FYNNEI. Trimming shortened V by 2 bases and J by 1 base, and 8 bases separated the two germline ends. The CDR3 runs to 14 residues. CDR3 amino acids: CASSESPENTEAFF. The CDR3 nucleotides read TGTGCCAGCAGTGAATCTCCAGAGAACACTGAAGCTTTCTTT.

This sequence joins TRBV3-1 (or the pseudogene TRBV3-2) and TRBJ1-1; D unclear. Germline CDR1 reads LGHDT; CDR2 reads YNNKEL (reference sequence). The germline V and J ends were trimmed by 4 bases and 4 bases, with 16 bases remaining between them. CDR3 length equals 15 residues. CDR3 in DNA: TGTGCCAGCAGCCGCAGAGGGAGTGCTGGCACTGAAGCTTTCTTT. This gives the protein CASSRRGSAGTEAFF.

The chain joins TRBV19 to TRBJ2-2; 7 positions match TRBD1. Germline values: CDR1 LNHDA, CDR2 SQIVND (reference sequence). CDR3 length equals 13 residues. V was clipped by 8 bases and J by 4 bases; unmatched bases: 4. The CDR3 DNA reads TGTGCCAGTGGGGGACAGTCCACCGGGGAGCTGTTTTTT. It is translated as CASGGQSTGELFF.

The chain uses TRBV18 and TRBJ2-7; 7 nucleotides agree with TRBD1. The germline V gene has CDR1 KGHSH and CDR2 LQKENI. The V and J ends lost 6 bases and 3 bases, in that order; junction bases with no gene match: 11. CDR3 length: 15 amino acids. DNA of the CDR3: TGTGCCAGCTCCCCCCGACAGGGTTTGAACTACGAGCAGTACTTC. Translated: CASSPRQGLNYEQYF.

CDR3 sequence: CASSPDRGRGNTIYF. CDR3 DNA sequence: TGCGCCAGCAGCCCGGACAGGGGGCGAGGAAACACCATATATTTT. The rearrangement joins TRBV5-1 to TRBJ1-3; 11 nucleotides agree with TRBD1. CDR1 and CDR2 (germline): SGHRS, YFSETQ. This CDR3 region has 15 residues. V lost 4 bases, J lost 4 bases, and 4 bases stayed unmatched.